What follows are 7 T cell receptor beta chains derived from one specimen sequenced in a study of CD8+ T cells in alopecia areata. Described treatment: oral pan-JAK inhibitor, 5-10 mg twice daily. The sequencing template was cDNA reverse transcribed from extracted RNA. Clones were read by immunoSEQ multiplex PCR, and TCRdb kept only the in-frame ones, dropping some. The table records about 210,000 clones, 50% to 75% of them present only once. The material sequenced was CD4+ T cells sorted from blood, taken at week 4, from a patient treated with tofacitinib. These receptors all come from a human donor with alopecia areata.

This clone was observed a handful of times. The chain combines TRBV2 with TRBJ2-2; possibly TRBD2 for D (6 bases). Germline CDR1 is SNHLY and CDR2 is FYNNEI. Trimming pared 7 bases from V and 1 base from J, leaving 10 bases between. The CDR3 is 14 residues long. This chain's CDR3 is CASKDGGNTGELFF. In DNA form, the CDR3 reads TGTGCCAGCAAGGACGGGGGGAACACCGGGGAGCTGTTTTTT.

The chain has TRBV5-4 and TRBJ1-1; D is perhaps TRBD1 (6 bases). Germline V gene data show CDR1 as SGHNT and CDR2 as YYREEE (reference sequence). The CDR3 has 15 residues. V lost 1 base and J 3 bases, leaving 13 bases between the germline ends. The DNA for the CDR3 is TGTGCCAGCAGCTTGTCAGGGGCGGTGGACACTGAAGCTTTCTTT. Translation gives CASSLSGAVDTEAFF. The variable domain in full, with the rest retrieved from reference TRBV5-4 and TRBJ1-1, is ETGVTQSPTHLIKTRGQQVTLRCSSQSGHNTVSWYQQALGQGPQFIFQYYREEENGRGNFPPRFSGLQFPNYSSELNVNALELDDSALYLCASSLSGAVDTEAFFGQGTRLTVV.

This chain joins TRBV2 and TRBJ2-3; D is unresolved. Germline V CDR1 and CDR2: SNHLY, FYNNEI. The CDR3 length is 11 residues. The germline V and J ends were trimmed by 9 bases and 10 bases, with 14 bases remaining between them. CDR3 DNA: TGTGCCAGTTCGGCCCGTGTGGCGCAGTATTTT. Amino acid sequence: CASSARVAQYF.

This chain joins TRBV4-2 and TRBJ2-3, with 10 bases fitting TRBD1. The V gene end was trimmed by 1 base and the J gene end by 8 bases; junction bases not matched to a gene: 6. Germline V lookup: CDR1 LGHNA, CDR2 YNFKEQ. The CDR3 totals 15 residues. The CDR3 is CASSQVGTGASTQYF. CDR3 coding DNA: TGTGCCAGCAGCCAAGTCGGGACAGGGGCCAGTACGCAGTATTTT.

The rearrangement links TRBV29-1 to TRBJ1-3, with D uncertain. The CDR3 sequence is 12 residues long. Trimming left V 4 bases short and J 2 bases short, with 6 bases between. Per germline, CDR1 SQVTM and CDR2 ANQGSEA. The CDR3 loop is CSVGLPGNTIYF. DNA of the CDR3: TGCAGCGTTGGATTGCCTGGAAACACCATATATTTT.

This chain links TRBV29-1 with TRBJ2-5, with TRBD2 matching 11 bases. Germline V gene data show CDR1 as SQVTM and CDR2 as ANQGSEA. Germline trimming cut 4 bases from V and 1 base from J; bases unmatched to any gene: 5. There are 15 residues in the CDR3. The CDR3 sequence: CSVGFLAGGQETQYF. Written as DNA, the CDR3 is TGCAGCGTTGGATTCCTAGCGGGGGGCCAAGAGACCCAGTACTTC.

In DNA, the CDR3 is TGTGCCAGCAGCTTAGGTCACAGGGGGGAGACCCAGTACTTC. Its translation is CASSLGHRGETQYF. The rearrangement joins TRBV7-2 to TRBJ2-5; TRBD1 matches 8 bases. Germline values: CDR1 SGHTA, CDR2 FQGNSA. This CDR3 contains 14 residues. Germline trimming cut 1 base from V and 5 bases from J; bases unmatched to any gene: 3.